Included here is one T cell receptor beta chain sequence, with context. Its matching antigen is unknown. The data were obtained in a study of early T cells in non-severe SARS-CoV-2 infection. Looking at the study overall: It was bulk RNA from unsorted whole blood that was sequenced, and the chains were unpaired. Regarding the study as a whole: The study's VDJdb matching favored anti-spike CD8 responses and missed private and CD4 specificities.

This CDR3 is built from 16 residues. Germline CDR1 reads MNHEY; CDR2 reads SMNVEV (reference sequence). The V gene lost 5 bases and the J gene lost 1 base, with 17 bases spanning the gap. As part of library construction, unique molecular identifiers were attached to individual cDNA molecules. TCRdb called the 5' RACE reads again in MiXCR, with one record for every CDR3 protein. The repertoire consists of 57,000 or so distinct CDR3 sequences, with 12% occurring once and the leading ten covering over 1%. This sample comprised whole blood, obtained at baseline. The sequence derives from an adult who was a healthcare worker with PCR-confirmed SARS-CoV-2 infection or an uninfected control (not recorded which). The donor label of this sample is uncertain. The chain links TRBV27 to TRBJ1-1, with D tentatively TRBD1 (6 bases). As DNA, the CDR3 is TGTGCCAGCAGTCCTAGTACGGGACACCGGAACACTGAAGCTTTCTTT. Its translation is CASSPSTGHRNTEAFF.